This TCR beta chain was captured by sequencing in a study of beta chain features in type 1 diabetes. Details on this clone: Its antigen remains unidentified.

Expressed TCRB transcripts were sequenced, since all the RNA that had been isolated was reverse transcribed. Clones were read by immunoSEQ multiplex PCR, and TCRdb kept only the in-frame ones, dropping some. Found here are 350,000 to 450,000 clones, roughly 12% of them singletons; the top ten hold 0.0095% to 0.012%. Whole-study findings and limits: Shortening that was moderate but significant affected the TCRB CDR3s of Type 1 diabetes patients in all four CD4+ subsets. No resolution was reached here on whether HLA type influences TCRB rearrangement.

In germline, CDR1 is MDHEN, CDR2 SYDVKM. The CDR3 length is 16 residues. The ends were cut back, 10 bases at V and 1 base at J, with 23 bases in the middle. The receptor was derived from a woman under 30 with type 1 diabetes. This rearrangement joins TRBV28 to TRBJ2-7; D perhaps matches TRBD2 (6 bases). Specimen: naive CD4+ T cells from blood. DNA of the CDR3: TGTGCCACCAAACCCGGACGGCCGGAGGGGTCCTACGAGCAGTACTTC. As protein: CATKPGRPEGSYEQYF.